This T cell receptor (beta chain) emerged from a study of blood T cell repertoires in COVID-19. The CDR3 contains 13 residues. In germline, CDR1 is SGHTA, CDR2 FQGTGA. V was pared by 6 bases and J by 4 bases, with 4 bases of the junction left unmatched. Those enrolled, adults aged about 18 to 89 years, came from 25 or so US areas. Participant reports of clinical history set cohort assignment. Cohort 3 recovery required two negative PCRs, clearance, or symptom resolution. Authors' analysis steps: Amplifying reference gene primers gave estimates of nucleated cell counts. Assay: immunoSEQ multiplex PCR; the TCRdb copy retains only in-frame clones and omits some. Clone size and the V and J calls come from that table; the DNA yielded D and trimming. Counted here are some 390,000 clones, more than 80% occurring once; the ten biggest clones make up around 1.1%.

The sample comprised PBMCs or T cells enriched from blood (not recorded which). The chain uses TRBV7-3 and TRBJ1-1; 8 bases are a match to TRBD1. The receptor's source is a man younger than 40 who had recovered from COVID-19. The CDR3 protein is CASRSTGGTEAFF. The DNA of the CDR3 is TGTGCCAGCAGGTCTACAGGGGGCACTGAAGCTTTCTTT.